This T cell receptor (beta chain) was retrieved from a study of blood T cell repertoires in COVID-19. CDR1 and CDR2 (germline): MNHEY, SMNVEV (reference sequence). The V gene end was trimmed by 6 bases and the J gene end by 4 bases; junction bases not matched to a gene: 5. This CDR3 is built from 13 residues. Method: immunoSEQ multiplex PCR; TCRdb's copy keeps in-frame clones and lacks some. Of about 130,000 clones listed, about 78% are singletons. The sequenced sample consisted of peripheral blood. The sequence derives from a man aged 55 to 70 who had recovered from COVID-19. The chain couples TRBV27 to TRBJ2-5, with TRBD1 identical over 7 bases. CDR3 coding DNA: TGTGCCAGCAGGCCACAGGGGAGAGAGACCCAGTACTTC. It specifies CASRPQGRETQYF.